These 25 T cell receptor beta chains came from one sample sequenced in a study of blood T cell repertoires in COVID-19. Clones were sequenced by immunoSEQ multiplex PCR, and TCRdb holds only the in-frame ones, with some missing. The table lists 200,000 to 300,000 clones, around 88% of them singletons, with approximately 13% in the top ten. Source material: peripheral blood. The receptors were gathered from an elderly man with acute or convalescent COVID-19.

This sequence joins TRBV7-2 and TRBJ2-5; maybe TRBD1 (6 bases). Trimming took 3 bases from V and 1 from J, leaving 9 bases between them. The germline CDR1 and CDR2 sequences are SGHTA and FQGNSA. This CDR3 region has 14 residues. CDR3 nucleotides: TGTGCCAGCAGCTTTGGACAGCTCCAAGAGACCCAGTACTTC. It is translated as CASSFGQLQETQYF. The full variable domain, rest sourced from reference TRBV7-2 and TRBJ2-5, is GAGVSQSPSNKVTEKGKDVELRCDPISGHTALYWYRQSLGQGLEFLIYFQGNSAPDKSGLPSDRFSAERTGGSVSTLTIQRTQQEDSAVYLCASSFGQLQETQYFGPGTRLLVL.

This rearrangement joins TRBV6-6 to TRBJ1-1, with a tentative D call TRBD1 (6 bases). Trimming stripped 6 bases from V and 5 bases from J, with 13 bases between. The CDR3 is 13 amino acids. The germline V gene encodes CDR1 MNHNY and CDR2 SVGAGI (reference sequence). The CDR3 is CASRTQGSTEAFF. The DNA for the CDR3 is TGTGCCAGCAGAACACAGGGTTCAACTGAAGCTTTCTTT.

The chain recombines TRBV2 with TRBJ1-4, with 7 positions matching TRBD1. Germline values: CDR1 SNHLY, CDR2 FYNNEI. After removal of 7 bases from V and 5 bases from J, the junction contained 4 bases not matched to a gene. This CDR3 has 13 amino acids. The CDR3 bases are TGTGCCAGCACGGGACAGCGGAATGAAAAACTGTTTTTT. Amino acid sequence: CASTGQRNEKLFF.

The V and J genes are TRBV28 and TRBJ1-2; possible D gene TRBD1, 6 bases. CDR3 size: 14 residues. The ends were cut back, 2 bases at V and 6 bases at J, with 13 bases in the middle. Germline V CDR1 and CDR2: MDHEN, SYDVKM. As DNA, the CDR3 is TGTGCCAGCAGTTTAGGACTGGACAGAAATGGCTACACCTTC. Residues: CASSLGLDRNGYTF.

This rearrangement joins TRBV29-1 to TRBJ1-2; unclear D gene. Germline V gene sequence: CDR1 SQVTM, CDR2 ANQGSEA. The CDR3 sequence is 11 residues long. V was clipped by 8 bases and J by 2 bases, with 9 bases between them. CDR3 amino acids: CSTWANYGYTF. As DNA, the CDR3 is TGCAGCACCTGGGCGAACTATGGCTACACCTTC. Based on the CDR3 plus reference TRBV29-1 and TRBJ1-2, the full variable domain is SAVISQKPSRDICQRGTSLTIQCQVDSQVTMMFWYRQQPGQSLTLIATANQGSEATYESGFVIDKFPISRPNLTFSTLTVSNMSPEDSSIYLCSTWANYGYTFGSGTRLTVV.

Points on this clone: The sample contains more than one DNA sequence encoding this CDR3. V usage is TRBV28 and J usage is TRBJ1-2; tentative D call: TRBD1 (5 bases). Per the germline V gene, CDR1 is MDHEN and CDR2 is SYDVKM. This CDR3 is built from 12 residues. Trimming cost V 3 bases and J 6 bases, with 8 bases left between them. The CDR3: CASSFRGNGYTF. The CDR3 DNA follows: TGTGCCAGCAGTTTTCGGGGGAATGGCTACACCTTC.

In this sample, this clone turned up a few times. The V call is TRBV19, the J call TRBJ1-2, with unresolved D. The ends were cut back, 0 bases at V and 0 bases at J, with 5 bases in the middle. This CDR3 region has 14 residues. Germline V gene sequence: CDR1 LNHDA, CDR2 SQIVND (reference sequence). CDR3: CASSIDPSNYGYTF. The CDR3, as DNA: TGTGCCAGTAGTATAGACCCTTCTAACTATGGCTACACCTTC.

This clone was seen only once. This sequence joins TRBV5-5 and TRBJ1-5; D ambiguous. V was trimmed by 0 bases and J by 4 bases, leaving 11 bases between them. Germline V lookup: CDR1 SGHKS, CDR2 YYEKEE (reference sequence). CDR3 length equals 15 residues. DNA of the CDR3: TGTGCCAGCAGCTTGGCCGCGGCGGAAAATCAGCCCCAGCATTTT. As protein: CASSLAAAENQPQHF.

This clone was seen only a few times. CDR3 nucleotide sequence: TGTGCCAGCTCACCCTACAAACAGGCCCTTGGAGGAAACACCATATATTTT. As protein: CASSPYKQALGGNTIYF. The V call is TRBV18, the J call TRBJ1-3; possibly TRBD1 for D (5 bases). CDR3 length: 17 amino acids. The germline V and J ends were trimmed by 3 bases and 4 bases, with 19 bases remaining between them. The germline V gene encodes CDR1 KGHSH and CDR2 LQKENI.

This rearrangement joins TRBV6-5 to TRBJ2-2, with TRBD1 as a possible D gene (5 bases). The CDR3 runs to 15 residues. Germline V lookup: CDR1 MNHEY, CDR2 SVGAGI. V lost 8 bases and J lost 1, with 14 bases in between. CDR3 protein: CASLVAGMNTGELFF. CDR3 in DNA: TGTGCCAGCCTTGTGGCAGGGATGAACACCGGGGAGCTGTTTTTT.

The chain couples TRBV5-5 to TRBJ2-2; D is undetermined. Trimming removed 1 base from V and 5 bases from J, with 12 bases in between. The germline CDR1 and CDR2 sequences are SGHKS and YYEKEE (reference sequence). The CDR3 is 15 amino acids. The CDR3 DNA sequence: TGTGCCAGCAGCTTGAGCGCGGTTATAACCGGGGAGCTGTTTTTT. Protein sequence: CASSLSAVITGELFF.

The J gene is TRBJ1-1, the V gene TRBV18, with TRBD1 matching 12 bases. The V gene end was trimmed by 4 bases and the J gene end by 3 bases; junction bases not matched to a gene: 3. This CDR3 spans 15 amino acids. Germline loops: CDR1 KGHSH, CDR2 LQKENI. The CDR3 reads CASSRDRGPYTEAFF. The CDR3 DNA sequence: TGTGCCAGCTCACGGGACAGGGGGCCGTACACTGAAGCTTTCTTT.

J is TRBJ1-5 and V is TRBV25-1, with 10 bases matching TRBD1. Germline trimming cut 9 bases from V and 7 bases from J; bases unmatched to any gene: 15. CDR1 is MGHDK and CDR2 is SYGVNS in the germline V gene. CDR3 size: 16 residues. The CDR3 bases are TGTGCCAGGGCCCTCAGGACAGGGGGTGAGGGGCAGCCCCAGCATTTT. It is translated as CARALRTGGEGQPQHF.

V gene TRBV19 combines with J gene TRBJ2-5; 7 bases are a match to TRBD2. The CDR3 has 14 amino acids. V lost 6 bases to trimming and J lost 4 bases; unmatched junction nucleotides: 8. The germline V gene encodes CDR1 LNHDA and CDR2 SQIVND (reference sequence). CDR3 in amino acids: CASRRAGRGETQYF. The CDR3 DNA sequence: TGTGCCAGTAGACGAGCGGGGAGGGGAGAGACCCAGTACTTC.

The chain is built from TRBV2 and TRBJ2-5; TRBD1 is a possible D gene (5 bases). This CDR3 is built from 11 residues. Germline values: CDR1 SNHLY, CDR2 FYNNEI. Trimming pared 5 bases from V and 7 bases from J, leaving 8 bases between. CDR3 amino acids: CASSWGATQYF. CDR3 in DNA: TGTGCCAGCAGTTGGGGCGCGACCCAGTACTTC.

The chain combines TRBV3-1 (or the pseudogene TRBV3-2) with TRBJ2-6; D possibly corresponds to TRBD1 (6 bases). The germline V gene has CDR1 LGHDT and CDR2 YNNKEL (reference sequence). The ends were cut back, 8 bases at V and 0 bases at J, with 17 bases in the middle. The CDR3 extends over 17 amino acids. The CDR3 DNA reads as TGTGCCAGCCCCCTCCGCAGGGGAAACTCTGGGGCCAACGTCCTGACTTTC. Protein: CASPLRRGNSGANVLTF.

The CDR3 loop is CASRPQGARTGELFF. The CDR3 nucleotides read TGTGCCAGCAGACCACAGGGGGCGCGCACCGGGGAGCTGTTTTTT. V gene TRBV27 combines with J gene TRBJ2-2; 9 nucleotides align to TRBD1. The CDR3 consists of 15 residues. Germline assignment: CDR1 MNHEY and CDR2 SMNVEV (reference sequence). V lost 6 bases and J lost 4; bases outside the gene matches: 6.

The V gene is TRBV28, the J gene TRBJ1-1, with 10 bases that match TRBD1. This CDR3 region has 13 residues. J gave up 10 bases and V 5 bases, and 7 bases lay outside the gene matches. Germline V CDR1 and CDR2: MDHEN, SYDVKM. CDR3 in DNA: TGTGCCAGCAGTACGGGGACAGGGGATCGAGCTTTCTTT. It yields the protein CASSTGTGDRAFF.

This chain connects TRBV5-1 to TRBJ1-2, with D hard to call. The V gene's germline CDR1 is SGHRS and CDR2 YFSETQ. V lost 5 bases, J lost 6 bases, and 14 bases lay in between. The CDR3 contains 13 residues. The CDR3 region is CASRYTLQDGYTF. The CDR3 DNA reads TGCGCCAGCAGATACACCCTGCAGGATGGCTACACCTTC. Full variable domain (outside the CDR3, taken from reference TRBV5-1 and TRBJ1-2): KAGVTQTPRYLIKTRGQQVTLSCSPISGHRSVSWYQQTPGQGLQFLFEYFSETQRNKGNFPGRFSGRQFSNSRSEMNVSTLELGDSALYLCASRYTLQDGYTFGSGTRLTVV.

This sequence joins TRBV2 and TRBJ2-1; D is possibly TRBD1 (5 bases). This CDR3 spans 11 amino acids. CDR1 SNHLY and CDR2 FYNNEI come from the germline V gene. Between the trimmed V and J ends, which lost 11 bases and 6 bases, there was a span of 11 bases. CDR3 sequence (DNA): TGTGCCTCCAGGGTGGGCAATGAGCAGTTCTTC. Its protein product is CASRVGNEQFF.

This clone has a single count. CDR3 loop: CASRASGRSNEQFF. In DNA form, the CDR3 reads TGTGCCAGCAGGGCTAGCGGGAGGAGCAATGAGCAGTTCTTC. The chain is built from TRBV6-5 and TRBJ2-1, with TRBD2 matching over 11 bases. In germline, CDR1 is MNHEY, CDR2 SVGAGI. V lost 6 bases, J lost 6 bases, and 4 bases stayed unmatched. CDR3 length: 14 residues.

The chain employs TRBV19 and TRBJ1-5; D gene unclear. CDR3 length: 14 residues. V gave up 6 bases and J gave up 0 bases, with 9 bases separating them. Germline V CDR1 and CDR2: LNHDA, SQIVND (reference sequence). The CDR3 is CASRPGVSNQPQHF. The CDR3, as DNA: TGTGCCAGTAGGCCCGGGGTTAGCAATCAGCCCCAGCATTTT.

CDR3 nucleotides: TGTGCCAGCTGTTCCATGCCTTTATTGGGGGGGGAGACCCAGTACTTC. As protein: CASCSMPLLGGETQYF. The chain is built from TRBV6-5 and TRBJ2-5; 7 bases line up with TRBD2. The V and J ends lost 8 bases and 5 bases, in that order; junction bases with no gene match: 17. Germline V gene data show CDR1 as MNHEY and CDR2 as SVGAGI. The length of the CDR3 is 16 residues.

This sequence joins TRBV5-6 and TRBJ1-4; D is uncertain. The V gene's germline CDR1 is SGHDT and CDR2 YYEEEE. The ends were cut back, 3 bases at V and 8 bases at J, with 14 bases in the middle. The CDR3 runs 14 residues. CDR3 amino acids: CASSSRREGEKLFF. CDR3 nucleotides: TGTGCCAGCAGCTCGCGGAGGGAAGGCGAAAAACTGTTTTTT. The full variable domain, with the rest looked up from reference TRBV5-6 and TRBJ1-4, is DAGVTQSPTHLIKTRGQQVTLRCSPKSGHDTVSWYQQALGQGPQFIFQYYEEEERQRGNFPDRFSGHQFPNYSSELNVNALLLGDSALYLCASSSRREGEKLFFGSGTQLSVL.

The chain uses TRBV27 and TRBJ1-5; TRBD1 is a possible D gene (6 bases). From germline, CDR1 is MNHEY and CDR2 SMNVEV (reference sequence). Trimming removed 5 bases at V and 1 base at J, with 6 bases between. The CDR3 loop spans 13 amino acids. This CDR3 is CASSRGSNQPQHF. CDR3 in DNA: TGTGCCAGCAGTAGGGGGAGCAATCAGCCCCAGCATTTT.